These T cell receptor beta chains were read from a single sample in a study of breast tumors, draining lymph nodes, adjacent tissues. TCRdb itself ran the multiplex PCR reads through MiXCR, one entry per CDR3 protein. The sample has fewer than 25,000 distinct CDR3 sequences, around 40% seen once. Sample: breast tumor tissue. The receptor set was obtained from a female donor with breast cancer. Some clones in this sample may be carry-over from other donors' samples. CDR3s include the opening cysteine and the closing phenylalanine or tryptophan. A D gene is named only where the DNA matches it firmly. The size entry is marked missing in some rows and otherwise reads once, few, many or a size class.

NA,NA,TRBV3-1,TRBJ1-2,CASSQVSGGYTF,TGTGCCAGCAGCCAAGTATCGGGGGGCTACACCTTC
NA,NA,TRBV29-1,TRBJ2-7,CSVGGGRAPEQYF,TGCAGCGTTGGTGGCGGAAGGGCCCCCGAGCAGTACTTC
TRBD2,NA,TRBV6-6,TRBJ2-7,CASSIREGEQYF,TGTGCCAGCTCCATTCGGGAGGGCGAGCAGTACTTC
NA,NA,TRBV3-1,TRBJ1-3,CASSLQGRNTIYF,TGTGCCAGCAGCCTACAGGGTAGAAACACCATATATTTT
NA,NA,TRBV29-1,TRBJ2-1,CSGGDGRGEQFF,TGCAGCGGGGGGGACGGCCGCGGAGAGCAGTTCTTC
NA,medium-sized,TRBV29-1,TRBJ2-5,CSVEARGPETQYF,TGCAGCGTTGAAGCTCGGGGGCCGGAGACCCAGTACTTC
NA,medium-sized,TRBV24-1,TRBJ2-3,CATSDWGSTDTQYF,TGTGCCACCAGTGATTGGGGGTCCACAGATACGCAGTATTTT
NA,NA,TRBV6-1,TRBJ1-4,CASSEPVLGLIFF,TGTGCCAGCAGTGAGCCCGTCCTGGGCCTTATTTTTTTT
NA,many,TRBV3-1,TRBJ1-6,CASSQDLEISYNSPLHF,TGTGCCAGCAGCCAAGATCTGGAGATCTCCTATAATTCACCCCTCCACTTT
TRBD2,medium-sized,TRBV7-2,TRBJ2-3,CASSLALTSGRFADTQYF,TGTGCCAGCAGCTTAGCTTTGACTAGCGGGAGGTTTGCAGATACGCAGTATTTT
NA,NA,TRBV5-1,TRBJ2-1,CASSQVGASSYNEQFF,TGCGCCAGCAGCCAAGTAGGAGCGTCTTCCTACAATGAGCAGTTCTTC
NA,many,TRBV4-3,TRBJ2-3,CASSRGTGTDTQYF,TGCGCCAGCAGCCGAGGGACTGGCACAGATACGCAGTATTTT
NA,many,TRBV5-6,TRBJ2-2,CASSLDTPTNTGELFF,TGTGCCAGCAGCTTAGACACCCCCACCAACACCGGGGAGCTGTTTTTT
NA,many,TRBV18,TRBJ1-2,CASSPQGTEGYTF,TGTGCCAGCTCACCCCAGGGTACGGAAGGCTACACCTTC